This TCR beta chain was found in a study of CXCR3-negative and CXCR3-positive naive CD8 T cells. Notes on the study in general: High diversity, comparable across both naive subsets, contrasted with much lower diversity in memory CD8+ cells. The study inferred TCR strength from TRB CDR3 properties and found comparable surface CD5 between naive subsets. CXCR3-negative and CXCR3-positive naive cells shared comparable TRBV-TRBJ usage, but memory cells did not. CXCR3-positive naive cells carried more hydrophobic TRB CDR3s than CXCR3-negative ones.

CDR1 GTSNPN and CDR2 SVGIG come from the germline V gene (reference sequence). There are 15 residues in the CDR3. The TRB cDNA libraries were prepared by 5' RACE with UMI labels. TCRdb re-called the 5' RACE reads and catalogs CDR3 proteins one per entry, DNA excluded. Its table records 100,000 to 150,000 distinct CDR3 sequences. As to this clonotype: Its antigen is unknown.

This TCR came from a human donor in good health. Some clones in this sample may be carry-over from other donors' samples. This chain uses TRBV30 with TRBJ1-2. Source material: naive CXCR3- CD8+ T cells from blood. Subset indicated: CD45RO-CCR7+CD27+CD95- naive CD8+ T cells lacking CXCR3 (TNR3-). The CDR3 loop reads CAWSITRQGVYGYTF. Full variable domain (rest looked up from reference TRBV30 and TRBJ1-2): SQTIHQWPATLVQPVGSPLSLECTVEGTSNPNLYWYRQAAGRGLQLLFYSVGIGQISSEVPQNLSASRPQDRQFILSSKKLLLSDSGFYLCAWSITRQGVYGYTFGSGTRLTVV.